This T cell receptor (beta chain) was identified during a study of PD-1 blockade in mismatch repair-deficient tumors. General observations from the study: After pembrolizumab, tumor-resident clones rose rapidly, then generally contracted before radiologic responses.

The data were produced by immunoSEQ multiplex PCR, yet TCRdb's version contains in-frame clones alone and is incomplete. The sample gives about 100,000 clones, 82% of which show up once; 6.3% is in the top ten. Comment on this clone: Its antigen is unidentified.

Trimming pared 0 bases from V and 4 bases from J, leaving 7 bases between. Germline CDR1 reads SQVTM; CDR2 reads ANQGSEA. The CDR3 sequence is 12 residues long. Sample: peripheral blood, taken approximately 35 weeks after starting pembrolizumab. The clonotype comes from an adult with mismatch repair-deficient cancer. V usage is TRBV29-1 and J usage is TRBJ2-7, with a weak D call TRBD2 (5 bases). CDR3 nucleotide sequence: TGCAGCGTTGAAGACACGGGGTACGAGCAGTACTTC. Its protein is CSVEDTGYEQYF.